These T cell receptor beta chains were read from a single sample in a study of human T cells and chemical hapten exposure. TCRdb re-called the RACE reads through MiXCR, storing one row per CDR3 protein. The repertoire has about 180,000 distinct CDR3 sequences, nearly 30% of them found once; the top ten carry roughly 3%. The specimen was whole blood, collected in connection with sensitization to the hapten diphenylcyclopropenone (DPC). The origin of the receptors is a woman aged 25 to 39 with alopecia areata. Some clones in this sample may be carry-over from other donors' samples. The conserved cysteine and the conserved F or W are not part of the CDR3 here.

J	V	CDR3
TRBJ2-7	TRBV29-1	SAGRTYEQY
TRBJ1-1	TRBV29-1	SGRQGLGTEAF
TRBJ1-6	TRBV5-1	ASSKDIPRNSPLH
TRBJ1-2	TRBV2	ARRGLRNYGYT
TRBJ1-2	TRBV20-1	SVRSPNTGEGYT
TRBJ1-5	TRBV2	ASRDRQNQPQH
TRBJ2-7	TRBV20-1	SARDPQGKYEQY
TRBJ1-4	TRBV5-6	ASSAFPRRSEKLF
TRBJ2-3	TRBV4-2	ASSQGLARGTDTQY
TRBJ1-3	TRBV20-1	SANRGGGNTIY
TRBJ2-7	TRBV20-1	SARTRDSVSCEQY
TRBJ2-3	TRBV20-1	SARFVSTDTQY
TRBJ2-7	TRBV20-1	SPTSGGNYEQY
TRBJ1-2	TRBV7-9	ASSLGRENYGYT
TRBJ1-4	TRBV7-9	ASSSGSDNEKLF
TRBJ1-1	TRBV7-2	ASSLDPVNTEAF
TRBJ2-5	TRBV28	ASSLFSAGPGTAQY
TRBJ2-3	TRBV7-9	ASSLADQGDTQY
TRBJ2-1	TRBV29-1	SKLAADNEQF
TRBJ2-7	TRBV11-2	ASSSKTSRGPYEQY
TRBJ2-3	TRBV2	ASSRWDTQY
TRBJ2-1	TRBV29-1	SVERTSGDEQF
TRBJ2-7	TRBV5-6	ASSTYSGKYYEQY
TRBJ2-7	TRBV28	ASSLGVQGGQY
TRBJ1-2	TRBV2	ASKNRLMDYGYT
TRBJ2-7	TRBV20-1	SATLAGAYEQY
TRBJ2-1	TRBV20-1	SALLGVNEQF
TRBJ1-2	TRBV29-1	SVEDHGGSYGYT
TRBJ1-2	TRBV30	AWSTQGNGYT
TRBJ1-2	TRBV28	ASGLSYGYT
TRBJ1-5	TRBV7-2	ASSPAGGSQPQH
TRBJ2-2	TRBV7-3	ASSPHMGGGELF
TRBJ2-3	TRBV9	ASSVGAGSTDTQY
TRBJ1-6	TRBV10-3	AISLKSDNSPLH
TRBJ1-5	TRBV6-5	ASRAQGGPNQPQH
TRBJ2-2	TRBV7-3	ASSFRAGAGELF
TRBJ1-4	TRBV5-1	ASSMGQGALRQGEKLF
TRBJ2-5	TRBV28	ASSSTRPQETQY
TRBJ1-4	TRBV20-1	SARDPRREKLF
TRBJ2-7	TRBV29-1	SVVIAGIGEQY
TRBJ2-3	TRBV28	ASSLFGTDTQY
TRBJ2-1	TRBV6-1	ASKLRGTDEQF
TRBJ2-2	TRBV28	ASSSLPGELF
TRBJ2-1	TRBV11-2	ASSLVPVEAGGSGEQF
TRBJ2-6	TRBV7-2	ASSSQLGANVLT
TRBJ1-1	TRBV9	ASSASSRIPGLEAF
TRBJ2-7	TRBV28	ASSPHAGTDSYEQY
TRBJ2-5	TRBV3-1	ASSQDPRKLLGLQETQY
TRBJ1-5	TRBV9	ASSAGTGQQPQH
TRBJ2-7	TRBV28	ASSTPGQGINEQY
TRBJ2-2	TRBV29-1	SVEQGAGTGELF
TRBJ1-6	TRBV9	ASSVGSGSYNSPLH
TRBJ1-5	TRBV6-2/TRBV6-3	ASRLPGDQPQH
TRBJ2-6	TRBV7-3	ASSPQVGGSGANVLT
TRBJ2-2	TRBV19	ASSGGGPSTGELF